Each of the 18 T cell receptor beta chains below was sequenced from the same sample in a study of T cells in narcolepsy. Clones were sequenced by immunoSEQ multiplex PCR, and TCRdb holds only the in-frame ones, with some missing. The data hold about 25,000 clones, with about four fifths observed a single time. Sequenced: CD45RA- memory CD4+ T cells from PBMCs. These receptors were taken from a human donor with narcolepsy.

The V call is TRBV6-5, the J call TRBJ1-1; no firm D call. Germline values: CDR1 MNHEY, CDR2 SVGAGI. The CDR3 totals 13 residues. Between the trimmed V and J ends, which lost 7 bases and 0 bases, there was a span of 9 bases. CDR3 in DNA: TGTGCCAGCACCCTAGGCGTGAACACTGAAGCTTTCTTT. The encoded protein is CASTLGVNTEAFF.

The chain uses TRBV27 and TRBJ2-7, with 10 bases matching TRBD1. Germline V CDR1 and CDR2: MNHEY, SMNVEV (reference sequence). V dropped 4 bases and J dropped 7; count of bases not matched to a gene: 13. The CDR3 totals 16 residues. Here the CDR3 reads CASSSGTGVLNREQYF. CDR3 bases: TGTGCCAGCAGTTCCGGGACAGGGGTCCTTAATAGAGAGCAGTACTTC.

The chain uses TRBV6-6 and TRBJ1-1; D ambiguous. Germline CDR1 and CDR2: MNHNY and SVGAGI (reference sequence). The CDR3 loop spans 12 amino acids. With 7 bases removed from V and 8 bases from J, the gap between germline ends came to 14 bases. In DNA form, the CDR3 reads TGTGCCAGCACCCCCCGGCCTGGCGAAGCTTTCTTT. It codes for CASTPRPGEAFF.

In DNA form, the CDR3 reads TGTGCCAGCAGCCTCCCCCCCCCACAGATTGAAGCTTTCTTT. Protein: CASSLPPPQIEAFF. The V and J genes are TRBV7-2 and TRBJ1-1; D is uncertain. Germline values: CDR1 SGHTA, CDR2 FQGNSA. V was pared by 5 bases and J by 7 bases, with 17 bases between. CDR3 length equals 14 residues.

CDR3 sequence: CASSLHSNQPQHF. The CDR3 DNA reads as TGTGCCAGCAGCCTACACAGCAATCAGCCCCAGCATTTT. This chain links TRBV7-2 with TRBJ1-5; D is undetermined. V lost 5 bases to trimming and J lost 1 base, with 6 bases between them. This CDR3 is 13 amino acids long. Germline assignment: CDR1 SGHTA and CDR2 FQGNSA.

The rearrangement joins TRBV29-1 to TRBJ1-1, with TRBD1 matching over 11 bases. J was trimmed by 11 bases and V by 7 bases; bases with no gene match: 6. The germline CDR1 and CDR2 sequences are SQVTM and ANQGSEA. The CDR3 has 11 amino acids. CDR3 nucleotides: TGCAGCGGCGGACAGGGGGCATGGGCTTTCTTT. It codes for CSGGQGAWAFF.

The chain combines TRBV29-1 with TRBJ2-7; the D gene is possibly TRBD1 (6 bases). Trimming removed 6 bases at V and 5 bases at J, with 23 bases between. This CDR3 is built from 15 residues. Germline CDR1 reads SQVTM; CDR2 reads ANQGSEA. The CDR3 loop is CSVVNGQIYRDEQYF. CDR3 sequence (DNA): TGCAGCGTCGTAAACGGACAGATCTACCGCGACGAGCAGTACTTC.

This clone was counted only a few times. This chain uses TRBV28 with TRBJ1-3; unclear D gene. V shed 5 bases and J shed 4 bases, with 15 bases lying between them. This CDR3 has 15 amino acids. Germline CDR1 and CDR2: MDHEN and SYDVKM. The CDR3 region has the DNA TGTGCCAGCAGTCCGCTACGGGGTATGGGAAACACCATATATTTT. It encodes CASSPLRGMGNTIYF.

V and J are TRBV6-6 and TRBJ2-4; 11 bases agree with TRBD2. The germline gives CDR1 MNHNY, CDR2 SVGAGI (reference sequence). This CDR3 contains 14 residues. V lost 5 bases, J lost 4 bases, and 1 base stayed unmatched. CDR3 residues: CASSTSGGKNIQYF. The CDR3 DNA sequence: TGTGCCAGCAGTACTAGCGGGGGAAAAAACATTCAGTACTTC.

The chain joins TRBV7-9 to TRBJ1-4, with D hard to call. The CDR3 has 12 residues. Trimming took 3 bases from V and 14 from J, leaving 13 bases between them. CDR1 is SEHNR and CDR2 is FQNEAQ in the germline V gene (reference sequence). The CDR3 sequence is CASSFDGDYLFF. The CDR3 DNA follows: TGTGCCAGCAGCTTCGACGGTGACTACCTGTTTTTT.

The V gene is TRBV5-1, the J gene TRBJ1-2, with a tentative D call TRBD1 (5 bases). Trimming took off 0 bases at V and 2 bases at J, with 8 bases between the two ends. The CDR3 covers 14 residues. Germline CDR1 reads SGHRS; CDR2 reads YFSETQ. The CDR3 reads CASSLGQSNYGYTF. CDR3 DNA: TGCGCCAGCAGCTTGGGACAGTCAAACTATGGCTACACCTTC.

This chain links TRBV6-6 with TRBJ2-7, with D possibly being TRBD1 (6 bases). Trimming took off 3 bases at V and 2 bases at J, with 14 bases between the two ends. CDR1 is MNHNY, CDR2 SVGAGI, per germline (reference sequence). The CDR3 is 15 amino acids. The CDR3 reads CASSYVQGSTYEQYF. The CDR3 coding sequence is TGTGCCAGCAGTTATGTTCAGGGGAGTACCTACGAGCAGTACTTC.

This clone was found once. The J gene is TRBJ2-1, the V gene TRBV7-2; 8 nucleotides match TRBD1. The CDR3 consists of 16 residues. Germline CDR1 reads SGHTA; CDR2 reads FQGNSA. J was trimmed by 7 bases and V by 5 bases; bases with no gene match: 13. The CDR3 protein is CASSTPQGGGRNEQFF. The CDR3 DNA reads as TGTGCCAGCAGCACACCACAGGGGGGCGGCCGGAATGAGCAGTTCTTC.

The chain links TRBV7-9 to TRBJ1-1; D uncertain. Trimming shortened V by 0 bases and J by 0 bases, and 2 bases separated the two germline ends. Germline CDR1 is SEHNR and CDR2 is FQNEAQ (reference sequence). The CDR3 contains 13 residues. CDR3 nucleotide sequence: TGTGCCAGCAGCTTAGCTATGAACACTGAAGCTTTCTTT. Translated: CASSLAMNTEAFF.

V usage is TRBV11-2 and J usage is TRBJ1-6; TRBD1 matches 7 bases. With 3 bases clipped from V and 8 bases from J, the junction kept 13 bases outside the gene matches. Germline loops: CDR1 SGHAT, CDR2 FQNNGV. This CDR3 has 17 amino acids. This CDR3 reads CASSFIQGLIVDSPLHF. The CDR3 DNA reads TGTGCCAGCAGCTTCATACAGGGGCTTATCGTAGATTCACCCCTCCACTTT.

This clone appeared once. The V call is TRBV2, the J call TRBJ1-2; 7 nucleotides match TRBD1. Germline trimming cut 7 bases from V and 2 bases from J; bases unmatched to any gene: 7. The CDR3 consists of 14 residues. The germline gives CDR1 SNHLY, CDR2 FYNNEI. The CDR3 protein is CASILQGDNYGYTF. The CDR3 bases are TGTGCCAGCATCTTGCAGGGGGACAACTATGGCTACACCTTC.

The V call is TRBV28, the J call TRBJ1-2; D unclear. CDR3 length: 12 residues. Trimming removed 2 bases from V and 4 bases from J, with 5 bases in between. CDR1 is MDHEN and CDR2 is SYDVKM in the germline V gene. The CDR3 sequence: CASSLLGYGYTF. The CDR3 DNA reads as TGTGCCAGCAGTTTACTAGGCTATGGCTACACCTTC.

This chain uses TRBV28 with TRBJ1-2; D not resolved. The CDR3 consists of 14 residues. CDR1 and CDR2 from the germline V gene are MDHEN and SYDVKM. The V and J ends lost 2 bases and 2 bases respectively, with 9 bases between them. In DNA, the CDR3 is TGTGCCAGCAGTTTAAGGACGGCCAACTATGGCTACACCTTC. Translating gives CASSLRTANYGYTF.